This T cell receptor (beta chain) stems from a study of early T cells in non-severe SARS-CoV-2 infection (dated by TCRdb to the early 2020s). In the study overall: Because TCR sequencing was done on bulk RNA from unsorted whole blood, the alpha and beta chains could not be paired.

As encoded in the germline V gene (reference sequence), CDR1 is GTSNPN while CDR2 is SVGIG. Taken from cysteine to phenylalanine, the CDR3 has 13 residues. Just the 39-base CDR3 DNA is kept, in frame starting at base 1. Notes on this clonotype: Its antigen is unknown. One end of the junction does not line up with germline, which may come from a read error.

The study was a case-control design nested within a healthcare worker cohort in London, UK, with weekly nasopharyngeal swab PCR tests and blood sampling. Healthcare workers were recruited during the week of the UK lockdown, between 23 and 31 March 2020, and followed weekly for up to roughly 15 weeks. Library construction relied on 5' RACE. The sequencing machine was a NextSeq 500. The TCR library protocol attached unique molecular identifiers to individual cDNA molecules to correct for sequencing error and PCR bias. Both TCR alpha and beta chains were sequenced, and tight co-correlation was observed between alpha and beta sequence abundances in each sample. As for how the authors treated the data: Decombinator V4 was used to perform V gene, J gene and CDR3 annotation of TCR sequences. TCRs were defined as expanded if a significant change between any two time points was detected under a Poisson model with p below 0.0001. Abundances of TCRs were expressed as counts per million after normalisation to the total number of TCRs sequenced in each sample. MAIT TCRs were defined by TRAV1-2 paired with TRAJ12, TRAJ20 or TRAJ33, and iNKT TCRs by TRAV10 paired with TRAJ18. A search of VDJdb, accessed on 1 November 2021, was run for TCRs annotated to CMV, EBV and SARS-CoV-2, with TCRs annotated for multiple antigens excluded. TCRdb applied fastp at Q25 and MiXCR to the public reads, then kept only in-frame beta chains. Rows with a matching CDR3 protein are joined into one entry that keeps the most common DNA and genes. The V and J calls come from TCRdb's annotation, not from the publication. Across this sample there are just under 65,000 distinct CDR3 sequences, with around 12% seen only once. Around 4.3% of the sample comes from the top ten.

The investigation overall reported the following: VDJdb matching was skewed toward anti-spike CD8 responses, so virus-specific expansions were likely underestimated and private and CD4 specificities were missed.

This receptor was obtained from an adult who was a healthcare worker with PCR-confirmed SARS-CoV-2 infection or an uninfected control (not recorded which). Sequencing was done on a sample of whole blood. The rearranged chain carries TRBV30 and TRBJ1-2, and perhaps TRBD1 as D gene, on 5 matching bases. The sequenced DNA: TGTGCCTGGAGTGTACAACCCCCCCAGGACACCCTCTTC. It is translated as CAWSVQPPQDTLF. This CDR3, with the reference TRBV30 and TRBJ1-2 proteins standing in past its ends, gives the full variable domain SQTIHQWPATLVQPVGSPLSLECTVEGTSNPNLYWYRQAAGRGLQLLFYSVGIGQISSEVPQNLSASRPQDRQFILSSKKLLLSDSGFYLCAWSVQPPQDTLFGSGTRLTVV.